One and the same sample provided the 29 T cell receptor beta chains below, sequenced in a study of blood T cell repertoires in COVID-19. Sequenced by immunoSEQ multiplex PCR; TCRdb stores in-frame clones only, minus some. The table includes 130,000 or so clones, roughly 82% detected once. The source material was peripheral blood. Every receptor here comes from a human donor in a cohort sampled during active COVID-19.

The count of this clone is one. The V and J genes are TRBV6-6 and TRBJ1-1; no definite D call. Germline values: CDR1 MNHNY, CDR2 SVGAGI (reference sequence). The CDR3 extends over 13 amino acids. Trimming stripped 4 bases from V and 4 bases from J, with 10 bases between. Here the CDR3 DNA reads TGTGCCAGCAGTTCCCGGGTAATCACTGAAGCTTTCTTT. This translates into CASSSRVITEAFF.

The J gene is TRBJ2-5, the V gene TRBV15; 8 bases are shared with TRBD2. The CDR3 consists of 16 residues. J was trimmed by 5 bases and V by 5 bases; bases with no gene match: 13. CDR1 and CDR2 (germline): LNHNV, YYDKDF (reference sequence). In DNA, the CDR3 is TGTGCCACCAGCGGGTACAGCGGGGGAGCCAGGGAGACCCAGTACTTC. Translated, it gives CATSGYSGGARETQYF.

The V and J genes are TRBV5-1 and TRBJ2-3; TRBD1 aligns across 9 bases. After removal of 4 bases from V and 3 bases from J, the junction contained 12 bases not matched to a gene. The V gene's germline CDR1 is SGHRS and CDR2 YFSETQ. The CDR3 length is 17 residues. The CDR3 nucleotides are TGCGCCAGCAGCCAGACTCTTTTCGGACAGGGGACAGATACGCAGTATTTT. It is translated as CASSQTLFGQGTDTQYF.

The V and J genes are TRBV7-6 and TRBJ2-7, with no clear D. The V gene's germline CDR1 is SGHVS and CDR2 FNYEAQ. Trimming cost V 2 bases and J 7 bases, with 15 bases left between them. CDR3 size: 14 residues. The DNA of the CDR3 is TGTGCCAGCAGCTTAAACTCCGCGCTTTCGGAGCAGTACTTC. It encodes CASSLNSALSEQYF.

The J gene is TRBJ1-3, the V gene TRBV6-6; possible D gene TRBD1, 6 bases. The CDR3 spans 15 residues. V was pared by 6 bases and J by 4 bases, with 16 bases between. Germline V lookup: CDR1 MNHNY, CDR2 SVGAGI (reference sequence). The CDR3 region has the DNA TGTGCCAGCAGACGCGAGACAGGAGCCGGAAACACCATATATTTT. Its protein is CASRRETGAGNTIYF.

Notes on this clone: A read error may produce the germline difference seen at one junction end. The J gene is TRBJ2-4, the V gene TRBV6-6; 9 bases are shared with TRBD1. Germline V gene data show CDR1 as MNHNY and CDR2 as SVGAGI (reference sequence). The CDR3 covers 15 residues. The CDR3 region has the DNA TGTGCCAGCAGTTCATACCGGGACAGGGAATGGAGCATGGGCTTC. This sequence encodes CASSSYRDREWSMGF.

This clone was seen once. CDR3 protein: CATSGLPGLAGMVDTQYF. The DNA for the CDR3 is TGTGCCACCAGTGGCCTACCGGGACTAGCGGGGATGGTAGATACGCAGTATTTT. V usage is TRBV24-1 and J usage is TRBJ2-3, with 13 bases that match TRBD2. The CDR3 extends over 18 amino acids. Germline V gene sequence: CDR1 KGHDR, CDR2 SFDVKD. V lost 5 bases to trimming and J lost 5 bases; unmatched junction nucleotides: 12.

The rearrangement joins TRBV7-9 to TRBJ2-3; no clear D. The CDR3 extends over 16 amino acids. The germline V and J ends were trimmed by 5 bases and 4 bases, with 19 bases remaining between them. Per the germline V gene, CDR1 is SEHNR and CDR2 is FQNEAQ (reference sequence). The CDR3 is CASSLELTTNSDTQYF. CDR3 bases: TGTGCCAGCAGCCTAGAGCTAACCACCAACTCAGATACGCAGTATTTT.

This chain joins TRBV6-5 and TRBJ2-4; D remains unclear. There are 15 residues in the CDR3. The V end lost 0 bases, the J end lost 0 bases, and 6 bases lay between the germline ends. Looked up from germline, CDR1 is MNHEY and CDR2 is SVGAGI. For the CDR3, the DNA is TGTGCCAGCAGTTACTCTAGCTTAGCCAAAAACATTCAGTACTTC. It yields the protein CASSYSSLAKNIQYF.

The chain joins TRBV10-3 to TRBJ1-6; D is undetermined. The CDR3 extends over 14 amino acids. The ends were cut back, 10 bases at V and 0 bases at J, with 10 bases in the middle. Per the germline V gene, CDR1 is ENHRY and CDR2 is SYGVKD. CDR3 in DNA: TGTGCCACCAAAGCGAGCTCCTATAATTCACCCCTCCACTTT. It codes for CATKASSYNSPLHF.

The chain has TRBV11-2 and TRBJ2-5; D is possibly TRBD1 (6 bases). The CDR3 extends over 18 amino acids. Per the germline V gene, CDR1 is SGHAT and CDR2 is FQNNGV. V was trimmed by 2 bases and J by 2 bases, leaving 21 bases between them. CDR3 in amino acids: CASSLLWDNPSPQETQYF. The CDR3 DNA reads as TGTGCCAGCAGCTTATTGTGGGACAACCCATCCCCTCAAGAGACCCAGTACTTC.

The chain employs TRBV14 and TRBJ1-1; the D is unclear. Germline CDR1 is SGHDN and CDR2 is FVKESK. Between the trimmed V and J ends, which lost 3 bases and 1 base, there was a span of 6 bases. The CDR3 spans 13 residues. This CDR3 reads CASSHTGNTEAFF. CDR3 DNA sequence: TGTGCCAGCAGCCACACGGGGAACACTGAAGCTTTCTTT.

This clone turned up a few times. The V call is TRBV2, the J call TRBJ2-5, with D possibly TRBD2 on 6 matching bases. The V end lost 7 bases, the J end lost 1 base, and 13 bases lay between the germline ends. This CDR3 region has 14 residues. Germline V gene sequence: CDR1 SNHLY, CDR2 FYNNEI. CDR3 in DNA: TGTGCCAGCACCCCCGGGACTCCCCAAGAGACCCAGTACTTC. This codes for CASTPGTPQETQYF. The full variable domain, with the rest looked up from reference TRBV2 and TRBJ2-5, is EPEVTQTPSHQVTQMGQEVILRCVPISNHLYFYWYRQILGQKVEFLVSFYNNEISEKSEIFDDQFSVERPDGSNFTLKIRSTKLEDSAMYFCASTPGTPQETQYFGPGTRLLVL.

Here the CDR3 DNA reads TGTGCCAGCACCCTAGGAGCCGGTCGGGAGACCCAGTACTTC. Translation gives CASTLGAGRETQYF. This rearrangement joins TRBV7-2 to TRBJ2-5; D is unclear. The ends were cut back, 7 bases at V and 5 bases at J, with 17 bases in the middle. The CDR3 length is 14 residues. From germline, CDR1 is SGHTA and CDR2 FQGNSA.

The V and J genes are TRBV6-2 or TRBV6-3 and TRBJ2-7; D perhaps matches TRBD1 (6 bases). Germline V CDR1 and CDR2: MNHEY, SVGEGT. This CDR3 region has 16 residues. V was clipped by 0 bases and J by 3 bases, with 15 bases between them. The CDR3 loop reads CASSYSHREGYYEQYF. The CDR3 nucleotides read TGTGCCAGCAGTTACTCTCACAGGGAAGGGTACTACGAGCAGTACTTC.

The genes are TRBV12-5 and TRBJ1-4, with D perhaps matching TRBD1 (5 bases). This CDR3 region has 15 residues. Deletions cut 0 bases from V and 5 bases from J, with 10 bases between. Germline values: CDR1 LGHNT, CDR2 FRNRAP. CDR3 bases: TGTGCTAGTGGTTTGGTAGGGGAATCGAATGAAAAACTGTTTTTT. Its protein product is CASGLVGESNEKLFF.

The rearrangement links TRBV29-1 to TRBJ2-7, with 9 positions matching TRBD1. After removal of 6 bases from V and 2 bases from J, the junction contained 11 bases not matched to a gene. The germline gives CDR1 SQVTM, CDR2 ANQGSEA. The CDR3 runs 15 residues. The DNA of the CDR3 is TGCAGCGTATCACCGGGACAGGGTTCTACCTACGAGCAGTACTTC. It codes for CSVSPGQGSTYEQYF.

In DNA form, the CDR3 reads TGTGCCAGTAGTATGGGGACTAGCGTAGGCAATGAGCAGTTCTTC. This translates into CASSMGTSVGNEQFF. The J gene is TRBJ2-1, the V gene TRBV19, with 10 bases fitting TRBD2. V was clipped by 3 bases and J by 6 bases; unmatched bases: 5. The germline V gene has CDR1 LNHDA and CDR2 SQIVND (reference sequence). The CDR3 is 15 amino acids. Full variable domain (outside the CDR3, taken from reference TRBV19 and TRBJ2-1): DGGITQSPKYLFRKEGQNVTLSCEQNLNHDAMYWYRQDPGQGLRLIYYSQIVNDFQKGDIAEGYSVSREKKESFPLTVTSAQKNPTAFYLCASSMGTSVGNEQFFGPGTRLTVL.

The V and J genes are TRBV6-6 and TRBJ2-1; 7 bases line up with TRBD2. V trimming: 8 bases; J trimming: 0 bases; junction bases outside the gene matches: 4. This CDR3 contains 14 residues. Germline V gene lookup returns CDR1 MNHNY and CDR2 SVGAGI (reference sequence). The CDR3 coding sequence is TGTGCCAGCGGGAGCGGGGTCTCCTACAATGAGCAGTTCTTC. Translating it yields CASGSGVSYNEQFF.

The rearrangement links TRBV11-2 to TRBJ2-3; 16 nucleotides agree with TRBD2. This CDR3 is built from 17 residues. Germline lookup yields CDR1 SGHAT and CDR2 FQNNGV. The V and J ends lost 3 bases and 6 bases, in that order; junction bases with no gene match: 6. The CDR3 DNA reads as TGTGCCAGCAGCTTCGGGACTAGCGGGGGGGCCTTTGATACGCAGTATTTT. This encodes CASSFGTSGGAFDTQYF.

The chain has TRBV6-2 or TRBV6-3 and TRBJ1-5; perhaps TRBD1 as D (5 bases). The CDR3 covers 14 residues. V was clipped by 5 bases and J by 6 bases, with 14 bases between them. Germline CDR1 reads MNHEY; CDR2 reads SVGEGT. CDR3 sequence: CASSPRQTAQPQHF. DNA of the CDR3: TGTGCCAGCAGTCCCCGACAGACGGCTCAGCCCCAGCATTTT.

This clone was counted a single time. The rearrangement links TRBV28 to TRBJ2-3; no definite D call. Germline CDR1 is MDHEN and CDR2 is SYDVKM. The CDR3 spans 12 residues. Trimming shortened V by 3 bases and J by 6 bases, and 7 bases separated the two germline ends. The CDR3 DNA is TGTGCCAGCAGTTTTCGTCCGGATACGCAGTATTTT. Translated: CASSFRPDTQYF.

Points on this clone: Different DNA sequences within this sample yield the same CDR3. The gene calls are TRBV19 and TRBJ2-5, with TRBD2 matching 10 bases. CDR3 length: 14 residues. V dropped 5 bases and J dropped 5; count of bases not matched to a gene: 5. Germline V lookup: CDR1 LNHDA, CDR2 SQIVND (reference sequence). The DNA of the CDR3 is TGTGCCAGTAGTCCCCGGACTAGCGGCGAGACCCAGTACTTC. The encoded protein is CASSPRTSGETQYF.

This clone was seen only once. The chain combines TRBV6-1 with TRBJ2-5; a weak D match, TRBD2 (7 bases). V was shortened by 3 bases and J by 2 bases, with 19 bases between the two germline ends. The CDR3 contains 17 residues. CDR1 MNHNS and CDR2 SASEGT come from the germline V gene. CDR3 loop: CASSERGRGALQETQYF. CDR3 DNA sequence: TGTGCCAGCAGTGAGCGGGGGAGGGGGGCTCTGCAAGAGACCCAGTACTTC.

The chain carries TRBV5-1 and TRBJ2-1; 7 bases are a match to TRBD2. Germline V lookup: CDR1 SGHRS, CDR2 YFSETQ. CDR3 length equals 12 residues. The J segment lost 10 bases and the V segment lost 0 bases, leaving 1 base of the junction unmatched. The CDR3, as DNA: TGCGCCAGCAGCTTGGAGCGGGGCGAGCAGTTCTTC. Translation gives CASSLERGEQFF.

The V gene is TRBV5-3, the J gene TRBJ2-3, with D perhaps TRBD1 (5 bases). TRBV5-3 counts as an open reading frame of uncertain function. This CDR3 has 17 amino acids. V was trimmed by 4 bases and J by 2 bases, leaving 20 bases between them. CDR3 nucleotide sequence: TGTGCCAGAAGCCAAGACAGACTCCCAAAGGTCACAGATACGCAGTATTTT. This translates into CARSQDRLPKVTDTQYF.

The chain is built from TRBV10-2 and TRBJ1-1, with a weak D call TRBD1 (5 bases). Germline V gives CDR1 WSHSY, CDR2 SAAADI. Trimming took 5 bases from V and 0 from J, leaving 7 bases between them. The CDR3 runs 13 residues. The CDR3 loop reads CASSWTLNTEAFF. DNA for the CDR3: TGCGCCAGCAGTTGGACATTGAACACTGAAGCTTTCTTT.

The V gene is TRBV28, the J gene TRBJ1-2; D is ambiguous. This CDR3 is built from 14 residues. With 4 bases removed from V and 1 base from J, the gap between germline ends came to 10 bases. CDR1 is MDHEN and CDR2 is SYDVKM in the germline V gene. CDR3 coding DNA: TGTGCCAGCAGTTCCTCGGGAGGTAACTATGGCTACACCTTC. This encodes CASSSSGGNYGYTF.

This sequence joins TRBV5-6 and TRBJ2-1, with 11 bases that match TRBD2. After removal of 2 bases from V and 2 bases from J, the junction contained 0 bases not matched to a gene. This CDR3 spans 15 amino acids. Per germline, CDR1 SGHDT and CDR2 YYEEEE. The CDR3, as DNA: TGTGCCAGCAGCTTACTAGCGGGGGCCTACAATGAGCAGTTCTTC. Protein product: CASSLLAGAYNEQFF.